This T cell receptor beta chain stems from a study of sequential checkpoint blockade in melanoma. Study as a whole: After both sequences, patients received maintenance nivolumab.

Germline V CDR1 and CDR2: SQVTM, ANQGSEA. V lost 7 bases and J lost 8; bases outside the gene matches: 3. This CDR3 is built from 12 residues. Sequenced by immunoSEQ multiplex PCR; TCRdb stores in-frame clones only, minus some. The profile covers around 9,800 clones, with roughly 60% appearing a single time and more than 15% taken by the ten largest. Treatment: randomized to nivolumab then ipilimumab (arm A) or the reverse (arm B). Sorted cells were live CD3+CD8+, lacking CD19 and CD56, from PBMCs. The source is a human donor with melanoma. Source: CD8+ T cells sorted from blood (inferred from file names), taken from a patient given nivolumab and ipilimumab in sequence. This chain connects TRBV29-1 to TRBJ2-1; 12 bases match TRBD1. The CDR3 nucleotides are TGCAGCGGGGGACAGGGGGCATATGAGCAGTTCTTC. Its translation: CSGGQGAYEQFF.